The rows below give T cell receptor beta chains drawn from one sample of a study of blood T cell repertoires in COVID-19. Repertoires were generated with immunoSEQ multiplex PCR, while TCRdb's copy carries only in-frame clones and drops some. The table records 150,000 or so clones, about 80% of them present only once. Sequencing used PBMCs or T cells enriched from blood (not recorded which). These receptor sequences come from a woman aged 50 to 60 who had recovered from COVID-19. The CDR3 runs from the conserved cysteine through the conserved F or W. Fields, in order: V gene, J gene, D gene, CDR3 protein. D genes are given only for firm matches.

V gene: TRBV6-5
J gene: TRBJ2-3
D gene: TRBD2
CDR3 protein: CASSRERGGTDTQYF

V gene: TRBV4-1
J gene: TRBJ2-1
D gene: NA
CDR3 protein: CASSHRLDNEQFF

V gene: TRBV5-1
J gene: TRBJ2-7
D gene: NA
CDR3 protein: CASSLSGGRDEQYF

V gene: TRBV28
J gene: TRBJ1-2
D gene: NA
CDR3 protein: CASSTGYYGYTF

V gene: TRBV5-1
J gene: TRBJ2-2
D gene: TRBD2
CDR3 protein: CASSFGLAATGELFF

V gene: TRBV9
J gene: TRBJ2-1
D gene: TRBD2
CDR3 protein: CASSVVGLAGVDEQFF

V gene: TRBV5-1
J gene: TRBJ1-1
D gene: NA
CDR3 protein: CASSLDSSRTEAFF

V gene: TRBV6-2/TRBV6-3
J gene: TRBJ2-5
D gene: TRBD1
CDR3 protein: CASSSYRQGRQETQYF

V gene: TRBV9
J gene: TRBJ1-1
D gene: NA
CDR3 protein: CASSPRTASEAFF

V gene: TRBV28
J gene: TRBJ2-2
D gene: NA
CDR3 protein: CASSLRTEVGELFF

V gene: TRBV19
J gene: TRBJ2-2
D gene: TRBD1
CDR3 protein: CASSMNRGHGGELFF

V gene: TRBV29-1
J gene: TRBJ2-6
D gene: NA
CDR3 protein: CSVQGGGRSGANVLTF

V gene: TRBV27
J gene: TRBJ1-6
D gene: NA
CDR3 protein: CASRWGRANSPLHF

V gene: TRBV6-5
J gene: TRBJ1-1
D gene: NA
CDR3 protein: CASSRTVLDTEAFF

V gene: TRBV24-1
J gene: TRBJ1-2
D gene: NA
CDR3 protein: CATSDSGNYGYTF

V gene: TRBV6-5
J gene: TRBJ2-4
D gene: NA
CDR3 protein: CASSLAGSAKNIQYF

V gene: TRBV7-9
J gene: TRBJ1-2
D gene: NA
CDR3 protein: CASSLIGDNGGYTF

V gene: TRBV24-1
J gene: TRBJ2-1
D gene: NA
CDR3 protein: CATSDLGVAGGGVLLF

V gene: TRBV30
J gene: TRBJ2-4
D gene: NA
CDR3 protein: CAWSRANGLKNIQYF

V gene: TRBV18
J gene: TRBJ2-7
D gene: NA
CDR3 protein: CASSLRQEISYEQYF

V gene: TRBV5-1
J gene: TRBJ1-4
D gene: NA
CDR3 protein: CASSLEGLNEKLFF

V gene: TRBV6-5
J gene: TRBJ1-5
D gene: TRBD1
CDR3 protein: CASSTGGGQPQHF

V gene: TRBV28
J gene: TRBJ2-7
D gene: NA
CDR3 protein: CASSVVAYEQYF